A selection of T cell receptor beta chains follows, all from one sample in a study of regulatory and conventional T cells in RAG deficiency. Profiling relied on immunoSEQ multiplex PCR, and the TCRdb table lists in-frame clones only, not all of them. The table lists some 19,000 clones, around 90% of them singletons, with more than 1.4% in the top ten. The same specimen was also included in a second study, on regulatory T cells.

Source material: Tregs sorted from blood. The receptors were gathered from a human donor in good health. The CDR3 runs from the conserved cysteine through the conserved F or W. The D gene is left open where the match is weak. Some rows mark clone size as missing; the rest say once, few, many or name a class of expanded clone.

v_gene: TRBV27
d_gene: TRBD1
abundance: .
j_gene: TRBJ1-2
CDR3aa: CASSRLNRGDEGYTF
CDR3nt: TGTGCCAGCAGCAGGCTTAACAGGGGGGATGAGGGCTACACCTTC

v_gene: TRBV7-9
d_gene: TRBD1
abundance: .
j_gene: TRBJ1-1
CDR3aa: CASSLRRQGDTEAFF
CDR3nt: TGTGCCAGCAGCTTACGTCGACAGGGGGACACTGAAGCTTTCTTT

v_gene: TRBV5-5
d_gene: .
abundance: .
j_gene: TRBJ1-2
CDR3aa: CASLNIISRKTYGYTF
CDR3nt: TGTGCCAGCTTAAATATTATCTCGCGAAAGACCTATGGCTACACCTTC

v_gene: TRBV11-3
d_gene: .
abundance: .
j_gene: TRBJ2-5
CDR3aa: CASSLDSDREQYF
CDR3nt: TGTGCCAGCAGCTTAGATTCGGACAGAGAGCAGTACTTC

v_gene: TRBV29-1
d_gene: TRBD1
abundance: .
j_gene: TRBJ2-1
CDR3aa: CSVTTGDEQFF
CDR3nt: TGCAGCGTAACGACAGGGGATGAGCAGTTCTTC

v_gene: TRBV5-1
d_gene: .
abundance: .
j_gene: TRBJ1-1
CDR3aa: CASRQNTEAFF
CDR3nt: TGCGCCAGTAGACAGAACACTGAAGCTTTCTTT

v_gene: TRBV7-2
d_gene: .
abundance: .
j_gene: TRBJ2-2
CDR3aa: CASSLISTGELFF
CDR3nt: TGTGCCAGCAGCTTAATCAGCACCGGGGAGCTGTTTTTT

v_gene: TRBV6-5
d_gene: .
abundance: .
j_gene: TRBJ1-6
CDR3aa: CASSLQGISSPLHF
CDR3nt: TGTGCCAGCAGTTTACAGGGTATAAGTTCACCCCTCCACTTT

v_gene: TRBV6-1
d_gene: .
abundance: .
j_gene: TRBJ2-3
CDR3aa: CASSEAHSGLGTDTQYF
CDR3nt: TGTGCCAGCAGTGAAGCCCACTCAGGGCTGGGCACAGATACGCAGTATTTT

v_gene: TRBV2
d_gene: .
abundance: .
j_gene: TRBJ1-3
CDR3aa: CASKETAGNTIYF
CDR3nt: TGTGCCAGCAAGGAGACAGCCGGAAACACCATATATTTT

v_gene: TRBV15
d_gene: TRBD1
abundance: once
j_gene: TRBJ2-5
CDR3aa: CATRGQGAAEQYF
CDR3nt: TGTGCCACCAGGGGACAGGGGGCAGCGGAGCAGTACTTC

v_gene: TRBV5-4
d_gene: TRBD1
abundance: .
j_gene: TRBJ1-2
CDR3aa: CASSPGQTNYGYTF
CDR3nt: TGTGCCAGCAGCCCGGGACAGACGAACTATGGCTACACCTTC

v_gene: TRBV7-6
d_gene: .
abundance: .
j_gene: TRBJ2-2
CDR3aa: CASRQGTNTGELFF
CDR3nt: TGTGCCAGCAGGCAGGGAACGAACACCGGGGAGCTGTTTTTT

v_gene: TRBV25-1
d_gene: TRBD2
abundance: .
j_gene: TRBJ2-3
CDR3aa: CASSDPKRGSTDTQYF
CDR3nt: TGTGCCAGCAGTGATCCCAAGCGGGGTAGCACAGATACGCAGTATTTT

v_gene: TRBV18
d_gene: TRBD2
abundance: .
j_gene: TRBJ2-2
CDR3aa: CASSPPSTSSQLFF
CDR3nt: TGTGCCAGCTCACCCCCCTCGACTAGCTCGCAGCTGTTTTTT

v_gene: TRBV11-2
d_gene: .
abundance: .
j_gene: TRBJ1-1
CDR3aa: CASSLPPGGAFF
CDR3nt: TGTGCCAGCAGCTTACCCCCCGGGGGAGCTTTCTTT

v_gene: TRBV7-9
d_gene: TRBD1
abundance: .
j_gene: TRBJ1-1
CDR3aa: CASSNRGVISVYTEAFF
CDR3nt: TGTGCCAGCAGCAACAGGGGCGTTATCTCTGTCTACACTGAAGCTTTCTTT

v_gene: TRBV5-3
d_gene: .
abundance: .
j_gene: TRBJ2-1
CDR3aa: CASRTTGVRYNEQFF
CDR3nt: TGTGCCAGCAGAACGACGGGAGTGAGGTACAATGAGCAGTTCTTC

v_gene: TRBV7-9
d_gene: .
abundance: .
j_gene: TRBJ1-1
CDR3aa: CASSLGPSTEAFF
CDR3nt: TGTGCCAGCAGCTTAGGGCCAAGCACTGAAGCTTTCTTT

v_gene: TRBV6-5
d_gene: .
abundance: .
j_gene: TRBJ1-5
CDR3aa: CASSYTRDHQPQHF
CDR3nt: TGTGCCAGCAGTTACACCAGGGATCATCAGCCCCAGCATTTT

v_gene: TRBV4-2
d_gene: .
abundance: .
j_gene: TRBJ2-3
CDR3aa: CVSSHRSTDTQYF
CDR3nt: TGTGTCAGCAGCCATCGGAGCACAGATACGCAGTATTTT

v_gene: TRBV4-1
d_gene: .
abundance: .
j_gene: TRBJ2-7
CDR3aa: CASSPKLGGRESSYEQYF
CDR3nt: TGCGCCAGCAGCCCCAAATTAGGGGGGCGGGAGAGCTCCTACGAGCAGTACTTC

v_gene: TRBV14
d_gene: .
abundance: .
j_gene: TRBJ1-1
CDR3aa: CASSRLGFAEAFF
CDR3nt: TGTGCCAGCAGCCGGTTGGGGTTCGCTGAAGCTTTCTTT

v_gene: TRBV19
d_gene: .
abundance: .
j_gene: TRBJ1-3
CDR3aa: CASSIDNPAWGTPGNTIYF
CDR3nt: TGTGCCAGTAGTATAGATAACCCCGCCTGGGGGACCCCTGGAAACACCATATATTTT

v_gene: TRBV11-2
d_gene: .
abundance: .
j_gene: TRBJ1-2
CDR3aa: CASQPWGGSVGSYTF
CDR3nt: TGTGCCAGCCAACCGTGGGGGGGATCGGTTGGCAGCTACACCTTC

v_gene: TRBV5-6
d_gene: .
abundance: .
j_gene: TRBJ1-1
CDR3aa: CASSLFGLGLGTEAFF
CDR3nt: TGTGCCAGCAGCTTGTTCGGGCTGGGTTTAGGCACTGAAGCTTTCTTT

v_gene: TRBV11-2
d_gene: TRBD2
abundance: .
j_gene: TRBJ2-5
CDR3aa: CASSLVLAGGKQETQYF
CDR3nt: TGTGCCAGCAGCTTAGTACTAGCGGGGGGCAAGCAAGAGACCCAGTACTTC

v_gene: TRBV4-2
d_gene: TRBD2
abundance: .
j_gene: TRBJ2-7
CDR3aa: CASSPAGRASEQYF
CDR3nt: TGTGCCAGCAGCCCGGCAGGGAGGGCAAGCGAGCAGTACTTC

v_gene: TRBV5-1
d_gene: TRBD2
abundance: .
j_gene: TRBJ2-1
CDR3aa: CASSQETSGLSREQFF
CDR3nt: TGCGCCAGCAGCCAGGAGACTAGCGGGCTGTCGAGGGAGCAGTTCTTC

v_gene: TRBV7-6
d_gene: .
abundance: .
j_gene: TRBJ2-2
CDR3aa: CASSSTTLANGELFF
CDR3nt: TGTGCCAGCAGCTCGACTACACTAGCCAACGGGGAGCTGTTTTTT

v_gene: TRBV28
d_gene: .
abundance: .
j_gene: TRBJ2-1
CDR3aa: CASSVLQGTLENEQFF
CDR3nt: TGTGCCAGCAGTGTCCTACAGGGAACTTTGGAAAATGAGCAGTTCTTC

v_gene: TRBV30
d_gene: .
abundance: .
j_gene: TRBJ1-5
CDR3aa: CAWSQGLAPHQPQHF
CDR3nt: TGTGCCTGGAGTCAAGGGCTGGCCCCCCATCAGCCCCAGCATTTT

v_gene: TRBV10-3
d_gene: TRBD1
abundance: .
j_gene: TRBJ1-5
CDR3aa: CAIGGTGSNNQPQHF
CDR3nt: TGTGCCATCGGAGGGACAGGGTCCAACAATCAGCCCCAGCATTTT

v_gene: TRBV28
d_gene: .
abundance: .
j_gene: TRBJ2-5
CDR3aa: CASSPPLVVETQYF
CDR3nt: TGTGCCAGCAGTCCCCCTCTAGTAGTGGAGACCCAGTACTTC